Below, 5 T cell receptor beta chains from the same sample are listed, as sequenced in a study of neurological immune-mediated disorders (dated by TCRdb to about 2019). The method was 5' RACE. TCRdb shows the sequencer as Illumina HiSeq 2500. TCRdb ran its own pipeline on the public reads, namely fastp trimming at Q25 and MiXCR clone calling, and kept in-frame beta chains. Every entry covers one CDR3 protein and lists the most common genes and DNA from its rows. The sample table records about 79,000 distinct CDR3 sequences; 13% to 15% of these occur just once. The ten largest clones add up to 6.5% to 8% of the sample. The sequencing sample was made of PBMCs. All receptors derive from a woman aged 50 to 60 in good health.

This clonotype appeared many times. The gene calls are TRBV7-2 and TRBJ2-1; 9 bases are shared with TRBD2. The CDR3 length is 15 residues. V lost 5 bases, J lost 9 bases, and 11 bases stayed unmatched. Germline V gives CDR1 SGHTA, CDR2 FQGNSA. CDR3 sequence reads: CASSPYRTSASEQFF. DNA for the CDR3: TGTGCCAGCAGCCCGTATCGGACTAGCGCTAGTGAGCAGTTCTTC.

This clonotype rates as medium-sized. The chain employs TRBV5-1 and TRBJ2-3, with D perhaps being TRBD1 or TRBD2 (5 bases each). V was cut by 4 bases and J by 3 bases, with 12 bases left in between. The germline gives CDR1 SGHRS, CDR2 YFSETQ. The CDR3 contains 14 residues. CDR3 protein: CASSLGTVTDTQYF. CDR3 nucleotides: TGCGCCAGCAGCCTCGGGACGGTAACAGATACGCAGTATTTT.

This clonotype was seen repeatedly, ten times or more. CDR3 in DNA: TGTGCCAGCATGCTAGGACAGGGAAATCAGCCCCAGCATTTT. This sequence encodes CASMLGQGNQPQHF. The rearrangement joins TRBV6-5 to TRBJ1-5, with TRBD1 matching over 8 bases. In germline, CDR1 is MNHEY, CDR2 SVGAGI. The CDR3 totals 14 residues. After removal of 7 bases from V and 4 bases from J, the junction contained 6 bases not matched to a gene.

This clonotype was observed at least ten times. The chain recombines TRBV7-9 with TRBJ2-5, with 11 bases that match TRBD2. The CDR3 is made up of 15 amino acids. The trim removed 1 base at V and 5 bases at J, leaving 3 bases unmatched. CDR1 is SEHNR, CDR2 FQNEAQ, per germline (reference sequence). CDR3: CASSLVLAGVETQYF. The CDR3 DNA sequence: TGTGCCAGCAGCTTAGTACTAGCGGGGGTGGAGACCCAGTACTTC.

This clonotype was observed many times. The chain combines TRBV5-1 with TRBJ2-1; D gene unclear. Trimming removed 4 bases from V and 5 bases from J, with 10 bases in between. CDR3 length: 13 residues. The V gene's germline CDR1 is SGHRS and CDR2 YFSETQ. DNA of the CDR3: TGCGCCAGCAGCCCTGACCCAGACAATGAGCAGTTCTTC. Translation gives CASSPDPDNEQFF.